This T cell receptor (beta chain) appears in the sequencing data of a study of PD-1 blockade in classical Hodgkin lymphoma. The wider study: Patients in the cohort were put on intravenous nivolumab, 3 mg/kg every 2 weeks. Overall study results and limits: Reported findings placed baseline TCR diversity lower in newly diagnosed patients (compared with healthy donors). The authors excluded patients who started nivolumab under 1 year after ASCT.

Libraries were prepared by immunoSEQ multiplex PCR; TCRdb keeps only in-frame clonotypes and omits some of them. The data show roughly 30,000 clones, around four fifths seen once. A word on this clone: Its antigen remains unknown.

Trimming cost V 8 bases and J 2 bases, with 13 bases left between them. The CDR3 is 13 amino acids. CDR1 is MDHEN and CDR2 is SYDVKM in the germline V gene. This sample's time point: cycle 4 day 1 (C4D1), after less than 7 weeks of nivolumab. Each patient experienced a relapse that followed autologous stem cell transplantation, and brentuximab vedotin exposure varied. Out of thawed PBMCs, magnetic negative selection purified CD4+ T cells. The sequences come from CD4+ T cells from blood, collected before the fourth cycle of nivolumab. This clonotype was sampled from a human donor with classical Hodgkin lymphoma. The chain carries TRBV28 and TRBJ2-7, with a weak D call TRBD1 (5 bases). CDR3: CASRMPRAYEQYF. The CDR3 coding sequence is TGTGCCAGCCGAATGCCCAGGGCCTACGAGCAGTACTTC. Based on the CDR3 plus reference TRBV28 and TRBJ2-7, the full variable domain is DVKVTQSSRYLVKRTGEKVFLECVQDMDHENMFWYRQDPGLGLRLIYFSYDVKMKEKGDIPEGYSVSREKKERFSLILESASTNQTSMYLCASRMPRAYEQYFGPGTRLTVT.